The entry below describes one T cell receptor (beta chain). These data are taken from a study of cytomegalovirus exposure and HLA in healthy donors. A multiplex PCR was run with 60 Vbeta primers and 13 Jbeta primers. Only in-frame clones appear in the TCRdb table, and some are missing; sequencing was by immunoSEQ multiplex PCR. There are 99,000 or so clones in the sample; about a tenth occur only once, and over 4.5% lies in the top ten. Trimming left V 0 bases short and J 6 bases short, with 13 bases between. The germline CDR1 and CDR2 sequences are SGDLS and YYNGEE. The CDR3 extends over 15 amino acids.

The source of this sequence is a middle-aged man in good health and CMV-seropositive. The chain combines TRBV9 with TRBJ1-5; D perhaps matches TRBD1 (5 bases). The sequenced material came from PBMCs. The CDR3 protein is CASSVAGDGGQPQHF. Here the CDR3 DNA reads TGTGCCAGCAGCGTAGCGGGGGACGGCGGTCAGCCCCAGCATTTT.